The rows below give T cell receptor beta chains drawn from one sample of a study of blood T cell repertoires in COVID-19. Profiled with immunoSEQ multiplex PCR; TCRdb holds only in-frame clones, not every one. The data hold over 200,000 clones, with approximately 84% observed a single time. Sequencing was carried out using PBMCs or T cells enriched from blood (not recorded which). These receptors originate from a young man who had recovered from COVID-19. Each CDR3 is given with its conserved first and last residue. The D gene is left open where the match is weak. A clone size is listed for some rows: how often the clone was seen (once, few, many), or a class if it is expanded.

D	J	size	V	length	CDR3	DNA
NA	TRBJ2-1	NA	TRBV15	13	CATSRDVINEQFF	TGTGCCACGTCGCGGGATGTAATCAATGAGCAGTTCTTC
TRBD1	TRBJ1-1	NA	TRBV5-4	16	CASSFPGTGSITEAFF	TGTGCCAGCAGCTTTCCCGGGACAGGGTCTATCACTGAAGCTTTCTTT
TRBD1	TRBJ2-7	NA	TRBV5-4	15	CASSSGQGAGYEQYF	TGTGCCAGCAGCTCAGGACAGGGGGCAGGCTACGAGCAGTACTTC
NA	TRBJ2-1	NA	TRBV24-1	15	CATSEEGSSYNEQFF	TGTGCCACCAGTGAGGAGGGCAGCTCCTACAATGAGCAGTTCTTC
NA	TRBJ2-3	NA	TRBV20-1	17	CSASGAGEAASTDTQYF	TGCAGTGCTAGTGGAGCGGGCGAGGCTGCTAGCACAGATACGCAGTATTTT
NA	TRBJ1-2	NA	TRBV12-3/TRBV12-4	13	CASSLGQGYGYTF	TGTGCCAGCAGTTTGGGGCAGGGCTATGGCTACACCTTC
TRBD2	TRBJ2-7	NA	TRBV12-3/TRBV12-4	13	CASGLAGEYEQYF	TGTGCCAGCGGACTAGCGGGGGAATACGAGCAGTACTTC
TRBD1	TRBJ2-7	NA	TRBV19	14	CASNQRQGSYEQYF	TGTGCCAGCAACCAACGACAGGGATCCTACGAGCAGTACTTC
NA	TRBJ1-3	few	TRBV5-6	14	CASSFPRTGNTIYF	TGTGCCAGCAGCTTCCCCAGGACTGGAAACACCATATATTTT
TRBD2	TRBJ2-5	NA	TRBV19	16	CASSIQRGAFQETQYF	TGTGCCAGTAGTATACAGCGGGGGGCCTTCCAAGAGACCCAGTACTTC
TRBD1	TRBJ1-2	NA	TRBV6-1	18	CASSEGRGWRSVHYGYTF	TGTGCCAGCAGTGAAGGCAGGGGGTGGCGTTCGGTCCACTATGGCTACACCTTC
TRBD2	TRBJ2-1	once	TRBV6-1	18	CASSEYPPASGVYNEQFF	TGTGCCAGCAGTGAATACCCTCCGGCTAGCGGAGTTTACAATGAGCAGTTCTTC
NA	TRBJ1-3	NA	TRBV6-6	14	CASSYDTSGNTIYF	TGTGCCAGCAGTTACGACACCTCTGGAAACACCATATATTTT
TRBD1	TRBJ2-1	NA	TRBV19	15	CASSAGQGINNEQFF	TGTGCCAGTAGTGCAGGACAGGGAATTAACAATGAGCAGTTCTTC
NA	TRBJ2-1	NA	TRBV6-5	13	CASSSSSYNEQFF	TGTGCCAGCAGCTCGAGTTCTTACAATGAGCAGTTCTTC
NA	TRBJ1-2	NA	TRBV3-1/TRBV3-2	12	CASSREGGPYTF	TGTGCCAGCAGCCGGGAAGGAGGCCCTTACACCTTC
TRBD1	TRBJ2-2	NA	TRBV11-2	14	CASSPDRVTGELFF	TGTGCCAGCAGCCCAGACAGGGTCACCGGGGAGCTGTTTTTT
NA	TRBJ2-5	NA	TRBV4-2	15	CASSPTLGAEETQYF	TGTGCCAGCAGCCCTACACTTGGGGCCGAAGAGACCCAGTACTTC
NA	TRBJ2-7	once	TRBV19	15	CASTQRAGALYEQYF	TGTGCCAGTACCCAACGGGCAGGGGCCCTCTACGAGCAGTACTTC
TRBD1	TRBJ2-7	NA	TRBV27	13	CASRRTGVNEQYF	TGTGCCAGCAGACGGACAGGGGTTAACGAGCAGTACTTC
TRBD1	TRBJ1-1	NA	TRBV5-1	16	CASSVIYRGRKTEAFF	TGCGCCAGCAGCGTAATATACAGGGGGCGGAAGACTGAAGCTTTCTTT
TRBD1	TRBJ1-1	NA	TRBV18	15	CASSPQDGTGSEAFF	TGTGCCAGCTCACCACAAGATGGGACAGGGAGTGAAGCTTTCTTT
NA	TRBJ1-3	many	TRBV6-5	14	CASRISRSGNTIYF	TGTGCCAGCAGAATAAGCCGCTCTGGAAACACCATATATTTT
NA	TRBJ1-2	NA	TRBV1	12	CTTPRFNYGYTF	TGCACCACCCCCCGTTTTAACTATGGCTACACCTTC
NA	TRBJ2-7	NA	TRBV3-1/TRBV3-2	15	CASSQVAQASYEQYF	TGTGCCAGCAGCCAAGTTGCCCAGGCCTCCTACGAGCAGTACTTC
NA	TRBJ2-1	NA	TRBV5-1	15	CASSPGLHKWDEQFF	TGCGCCAGCAGCCCGGGTCTCCACAAATGGGATGAGCAGTTCTTC
TRBD1	TRBJ2-5	NA	TRBV24-1	15	CATSDSTGAGETQYF	TGTGCCACCAGTGACTCCACAGGGGCAGGGGAGACCCAGTACTTC
TRBD1	TRBJ2-1	NA	TRBV7-9	16	CASSPRTGGRFYEQFF	TGTGCCAGCAGCCCAAGGACAGGGGGTAGGTTTTATGAGCAGTTCTTC
TRBD2	TRBJ2-7	NA	TRBV19	14	CASSKGSGSYEQYF	TGTGCCAGTAGTAAAGGTAGCGGGAGCTACGAGCAGTACTTC
NA	TRBJ2-3	few	TRBV28	18	CASSRPFGLSGDTDTQYF	TGTGCCAGCAGCCGGCCGTTTGGGCTCTCGGGAGACACAGATACGCAGTATTTT
TRBD1	TRBJ2-5	NA	TRBV5-6	18	CASTFSWRQDRGRETQYF	TGTGCCAGCACCTTTAGCTGGAGACAGGACAGGGGCCGAGAGACCCAGTACTTC
NA	TRBJ2-2	NA	TRBV24-1	17	CATSDQTQGPFTGELFF	TGTGCCACCAGTGATCAAACACAGGGTCCGTTCACCGGGGAGCTGTTTTTT
TRBD2	TRBJ2-7	NA	TRBV27	14	CASSVAGGTYEQYF	TGTGCCAGCAGCGTAGCGGGGGGAACCTACGAGCAGTACTTC
NA	TRBJ1-2	NA	TRBV4-1	17	CASSQDSRPRRGEGYTF	TGCGCCAGCAGCCAAGATAGTAGGCCGCGGAGGGGAGAGGGCTACACCTTC
NA	TRBJ2-5	once	TRBV14	12	CARLPTQETQYF	TGTGCCAGACTACCTACGCAAGAGACCCAGTACTTC
TRBD1	TRBJ1-2	NA	TRBV19	14	CASLGTGGHYGYTF	TGTGCCAGTCTAGGGACAGGGGGCCACTATGGCTACACCTTC
TRBD1	TRBJ2-1	once	TRBV7-2	15	CASSLDRGNYNEQFF	TGTGCCAGCAGCTTAGACAGGGGAAACTACAATGAGCAGTTCTTC
NA	TRBJ2-5	NA	TRBV14	16	CASSQEGAGIQETQYF	TGTGCCAGCAGCCAAGAGGGTGCGGGAATTCAAGAGACCCAGTACTTC
NA	TRBJ1-4	few	TRBV5-1	15	CASSQIGGGNEKLFF	TGCGCCAGCAGCCAAATAGGGGGTGGCAATGAAAAACTGTTTTTT